The clone carrying this T cell receptor beta chain was seen a handful of times. This record comes from a study of Ad26.COV2.S vaccination and SARS-CoV-2 variants. The CDR3 is 16 residues long. Germline lookup yields CDR1 LGHDT and CDR2 YNNKEL (reference sequence). J lost 9 bases, V lost 0 bases, and 11 bases had no gene match. Clones were read by immunoSEQ multiplex PCR, and TCRdb kept only the in-frame ones, dropping some. The table includes over 110,000 clones, 80% to 90% detected once. The receptor comes from a human donor who had recovered from COVID-19. J is TRBJ2-1 and V is TRBV3-1 (or the pseudogene TRBV3-2); TRBD2 matches 7 bases. This specimen was peripheral blood, taken after recovery from COVID-19. The CDR3 region has the DNA TGTGCCAGCAGCCAAGAGAGACTAGCATTTTATGGTGAGCAGTTCTTC. It codes for CASSQERLAFYGEQFF.